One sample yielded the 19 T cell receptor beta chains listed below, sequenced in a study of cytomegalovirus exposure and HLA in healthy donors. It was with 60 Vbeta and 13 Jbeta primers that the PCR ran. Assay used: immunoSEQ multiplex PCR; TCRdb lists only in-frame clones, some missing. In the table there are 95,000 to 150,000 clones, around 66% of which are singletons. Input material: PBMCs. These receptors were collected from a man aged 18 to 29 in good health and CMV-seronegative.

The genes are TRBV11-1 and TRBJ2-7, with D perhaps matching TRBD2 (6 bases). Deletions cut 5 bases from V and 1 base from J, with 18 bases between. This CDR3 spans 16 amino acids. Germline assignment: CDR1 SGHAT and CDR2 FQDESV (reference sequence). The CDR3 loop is CASSLLPGTRSYEQYF. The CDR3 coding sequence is TGTGCCAGCAGCCTACTCCCAGGGACTCGGTCCTACGAGCAGTACTTC.

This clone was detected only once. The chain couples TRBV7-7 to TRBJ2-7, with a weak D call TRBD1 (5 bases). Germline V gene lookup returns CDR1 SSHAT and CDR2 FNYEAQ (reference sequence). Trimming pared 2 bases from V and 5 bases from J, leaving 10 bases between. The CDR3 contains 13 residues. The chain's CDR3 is CASSLSGQDEQYF. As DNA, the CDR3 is TGTGCCAGCAGCTTATCAGGGCAGGACGAGCAGTACTTC. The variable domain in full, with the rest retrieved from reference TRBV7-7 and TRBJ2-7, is GAGVSQSPRYKVTKRGQDVTLRCDPISSHATLYWYQQALGQGPEFLTYFNYEAQPDKSGLPSDRFSAERPEGSISTLTIQRTEQRDSAMYRCASSLSGQDEQYFGPGTRLTVT.

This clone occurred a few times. CDR3 in DNA: TGTGCCAGCAGCTCCGGTTTAGTTGGTAATGAAAAACTGTTTTTT. Its protein product is CASSSGLVGNEKLFF. The chain recombines TRBV7-9 with TRBJ1-4; D is uncertain. This CDR3 is built from 15 residues. Germline V gives CDR1 SEHNR, CDR2 FQNEAQ (reference sequence). V lost 4 bases to trimming and J lost 4 bases, with 13 bases between them.

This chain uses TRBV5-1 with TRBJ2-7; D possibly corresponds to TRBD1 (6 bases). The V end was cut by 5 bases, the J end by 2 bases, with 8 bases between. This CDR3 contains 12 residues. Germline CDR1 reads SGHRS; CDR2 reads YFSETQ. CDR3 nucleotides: TGCGCCAGCAGTGGGACAACCTACGAGCAGTACTTC. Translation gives CASSGTTYEQYF.

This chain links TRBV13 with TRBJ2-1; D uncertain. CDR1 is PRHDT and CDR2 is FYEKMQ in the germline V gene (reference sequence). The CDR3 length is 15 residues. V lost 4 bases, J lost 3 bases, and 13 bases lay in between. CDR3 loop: CASSSKPTSYNEQFF. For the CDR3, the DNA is TGTGCCAGCAGCTCGAAACCTACGAGCTACAATGAGCAGTTCTTC.

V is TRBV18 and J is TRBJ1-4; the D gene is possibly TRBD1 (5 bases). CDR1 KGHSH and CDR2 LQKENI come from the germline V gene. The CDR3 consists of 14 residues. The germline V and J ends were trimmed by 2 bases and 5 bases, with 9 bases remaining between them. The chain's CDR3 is CASSPGTANEKLFF. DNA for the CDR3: TGTGCCAGCTCACCAGGGACTGCAAATGAAAAACTGTTTTTT.

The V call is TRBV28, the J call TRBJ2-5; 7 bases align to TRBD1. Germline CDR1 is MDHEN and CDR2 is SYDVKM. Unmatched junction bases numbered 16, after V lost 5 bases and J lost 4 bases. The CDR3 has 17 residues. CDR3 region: CASSPRDSLNSIETQYF. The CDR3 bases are TGTGCCAGCAGTCCCCGGGACAGCCTGAACTCTATAGAGACCCAGTACTTC.

The CDR3 sequence: CASRAGQRRSQPQHF. The CDR3 DNA is TGTGCCAGCAGAGCCGGACAGAGAAGGAGTCAGCCCCAGCATTTT. V and J are TRBV28 and TRBJ1-5; tentative D call: TRBD1 (6 bases). Germline-derived CDR1 and CDR2 are MDHEN and SYDVKM. The CDR3 is made up of 15 amino acids. V was shortened by 6 bases and J by 6 bases, with 18 bases between the two germline ends. Supplemented by reference TRBV28 and TRBJ1-5, the full variable domain reads DVKVTQSSRYLVKRTGEKVFLECVQDMDHENMFWYRQDPGLGLRLIYFSYDVKMKEKGDIPEGYSVSREKKERFSLILESASTNQTSMYLCASRAGQRRSQPQHFGDGTRLSIL.

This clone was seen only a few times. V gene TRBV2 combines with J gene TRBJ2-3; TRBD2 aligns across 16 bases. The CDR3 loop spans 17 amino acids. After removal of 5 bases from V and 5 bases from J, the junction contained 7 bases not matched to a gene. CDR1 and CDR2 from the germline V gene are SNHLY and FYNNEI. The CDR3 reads CASSPGTSGRAKDTQYF. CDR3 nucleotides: TGTGCCAGCAGTCCCGGGACTAGCGGGAGGGCCAAAGATACGCAGTATTTT.

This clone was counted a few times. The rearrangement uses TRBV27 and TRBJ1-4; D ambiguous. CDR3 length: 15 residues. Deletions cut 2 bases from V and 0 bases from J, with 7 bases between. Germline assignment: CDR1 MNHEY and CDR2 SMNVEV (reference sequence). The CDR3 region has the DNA TGTGCCAGCAGTTTAGTCCCTGCAACTAATGAAAAACTGTTTTTT. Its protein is CASSLVPATNEKLFF.

The CDR3 sequence is CASRGTGLLREQYF. CDR3 bases: TGTGCCAGCAGAGGGACAGGGCTTCTTCGGGAGCAGTACTTC. The rearrangement uses TRBV2 and TRBJ2-7, with 9 bases that match TRBD1. This CDR3 has 14 residues. Germline assignment: CDR1 SNHLY and CDR2 FYNNEI. V shed 6 bases, J shed 7 bases, and the junction held 10 bases outside the gene matches. Using reference TRBV2 and TRBJ2-7 for the parts outside the CDR3, the full variable domain is EPEVTQTPSHQVTQMGQEVILRCVPISNHLYFYWYRQILGQKVEFLVSFYNNEISEKSEIFDDQFSVERPDGSNFTLKIRSTKLEDSAMYFCASRGTGLLREQYFGPGTRLTVT.

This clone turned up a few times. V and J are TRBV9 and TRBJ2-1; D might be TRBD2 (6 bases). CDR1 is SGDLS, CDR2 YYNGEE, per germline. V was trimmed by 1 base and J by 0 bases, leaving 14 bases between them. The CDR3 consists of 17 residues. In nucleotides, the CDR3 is TGTGCCAGCAGCGTAATCCCACGGGGGAGCTCCTACAATGAGCAGTTCTTC. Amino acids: CASSVIPRGSSYNEQFF.

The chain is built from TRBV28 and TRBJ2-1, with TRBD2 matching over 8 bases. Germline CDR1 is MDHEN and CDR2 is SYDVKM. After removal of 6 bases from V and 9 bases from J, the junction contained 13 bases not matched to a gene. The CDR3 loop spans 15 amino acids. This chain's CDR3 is CASSPPGLGLGEQFF. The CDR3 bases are TGTGCCAGCAGCCCTCCGGGACTAGGTTTAGGTGAGCAGTTCTTC.

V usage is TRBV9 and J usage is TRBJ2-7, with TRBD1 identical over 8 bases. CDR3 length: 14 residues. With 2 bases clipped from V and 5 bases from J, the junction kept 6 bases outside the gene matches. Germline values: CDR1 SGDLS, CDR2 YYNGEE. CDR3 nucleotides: TGTGCCAGCAGCGTGGGGGACAGGTCGGACGAGCAGTACTTC. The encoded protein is CASSVGDRSDEQYF.

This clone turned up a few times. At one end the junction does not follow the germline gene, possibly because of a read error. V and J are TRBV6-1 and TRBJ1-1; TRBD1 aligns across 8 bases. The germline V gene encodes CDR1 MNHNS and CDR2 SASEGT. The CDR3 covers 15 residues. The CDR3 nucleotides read TGTCCCAGCGCATCAAAGACAGGGGCGAACACTGAAGCTTTCTTT. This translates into CPSASKTGANTEAFF.

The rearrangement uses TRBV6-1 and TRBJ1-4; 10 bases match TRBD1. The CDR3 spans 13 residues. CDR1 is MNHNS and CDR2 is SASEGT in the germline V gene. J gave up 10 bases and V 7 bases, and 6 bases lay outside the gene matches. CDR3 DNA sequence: TGTGCCAGCATGAGCAGGACAGGGGGAAAACTGTTTTTT. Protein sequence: CASMSRTGGKLFF.

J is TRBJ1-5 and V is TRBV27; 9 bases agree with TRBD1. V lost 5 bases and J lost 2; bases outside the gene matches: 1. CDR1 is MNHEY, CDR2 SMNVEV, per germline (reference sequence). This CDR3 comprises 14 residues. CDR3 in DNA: TGTGCCAGCAGTCGACAGGGGGGCAATCAGCCCCAGCATTTT. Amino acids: CASSRQGGNQPQHF.

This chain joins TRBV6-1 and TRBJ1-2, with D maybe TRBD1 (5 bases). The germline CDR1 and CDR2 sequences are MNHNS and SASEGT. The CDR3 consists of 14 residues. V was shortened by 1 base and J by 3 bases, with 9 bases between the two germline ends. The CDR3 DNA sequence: TGTGCCAGCAGTGAAGTGGCCAGGGACTATGGCTACACCTTC. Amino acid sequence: CASSEVARDYGYTF.

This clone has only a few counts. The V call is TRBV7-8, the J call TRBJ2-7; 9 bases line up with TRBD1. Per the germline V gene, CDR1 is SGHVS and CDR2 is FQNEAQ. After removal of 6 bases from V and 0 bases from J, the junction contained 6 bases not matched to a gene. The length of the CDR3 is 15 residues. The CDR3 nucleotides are TGTGCCAGCAGATCCGGGACAGGGCCCTCCTACGAGCAGTACTTC. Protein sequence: CASRSGTGPSYEQYF.